This record concerns one T cell receptor (beta chain) sequence. This sample was included in a study of shared T cell receptors in the human thymus. Assay used: immunoSEQ multiplex PCR; TCRdb lists only in-frame clones, some missing. The sample includes approximately 660,000 clones, roughly 88% of them seen just once. The germline gives CDR1 SSHAT, CDR2 FNYEAQ (reference sequence). The ends lost 5 bases at V and 4 bases at J; junction bases unmatched: 7. The CDR3 sequence is 17 residues long. These data were likewise used in another study, on human thymus T cells.

Material for sequencing was thymocytes. The V gene is TRBV7-7, the J gene TRBJ2-1, with 14 bases that match TRBD2. The clonotype originates from a boy younger than two with a congenital heart defect. The CDR3 DNA is TGTGCCAGCAGCCCCGGGACTAGCGGGAGAATGTACAATGAGCAGTTCTTC. This sequence encodes CASSPGTSGRMYNEQFF.